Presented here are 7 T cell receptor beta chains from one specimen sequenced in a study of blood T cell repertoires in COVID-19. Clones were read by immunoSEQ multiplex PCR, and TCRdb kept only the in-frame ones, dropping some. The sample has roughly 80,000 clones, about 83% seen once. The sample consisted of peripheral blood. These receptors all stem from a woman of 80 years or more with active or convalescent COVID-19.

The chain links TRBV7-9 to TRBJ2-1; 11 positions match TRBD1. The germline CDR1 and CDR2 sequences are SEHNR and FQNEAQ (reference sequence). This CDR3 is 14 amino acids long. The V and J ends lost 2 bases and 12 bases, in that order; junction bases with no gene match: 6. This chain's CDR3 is CASSLTGQGDGQFF. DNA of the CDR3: TGTGCCAGCAGCTTAACGGGACAGGGGGACGGGCAGTTCTTC.

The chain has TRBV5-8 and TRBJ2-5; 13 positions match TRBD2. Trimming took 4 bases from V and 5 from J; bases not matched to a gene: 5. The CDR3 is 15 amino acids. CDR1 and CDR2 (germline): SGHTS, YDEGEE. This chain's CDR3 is CASSTSGRGSETQYF. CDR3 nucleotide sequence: TGTGCCAGCAGCACTAGCGGGAGGGGTAGCGAGACCCAGTACTTC.

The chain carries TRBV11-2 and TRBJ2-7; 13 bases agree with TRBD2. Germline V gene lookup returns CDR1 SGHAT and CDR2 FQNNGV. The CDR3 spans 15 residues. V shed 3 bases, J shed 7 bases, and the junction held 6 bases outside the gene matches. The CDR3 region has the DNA TGTGCCAGCAGCTTGGGACTAGCGGGGCAGGGAGAGCAGTACTTC. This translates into CASSLGLAGQGEQYF.

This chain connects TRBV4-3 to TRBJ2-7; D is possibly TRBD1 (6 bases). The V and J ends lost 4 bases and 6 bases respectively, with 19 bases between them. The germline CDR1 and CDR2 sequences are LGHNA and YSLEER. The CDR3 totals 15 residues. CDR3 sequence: CASSRTTGLGSEQYF. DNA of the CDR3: TGCGCCAGCAGCCGCACTACAGGGCTCGGATCCGAGCAGTACTTC.

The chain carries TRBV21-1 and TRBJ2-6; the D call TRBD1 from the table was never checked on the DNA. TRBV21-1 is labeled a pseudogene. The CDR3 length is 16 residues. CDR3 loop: CASSLRDSSGANVLTF. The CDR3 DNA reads TGTGCCAGCAGCTTACGGGACAGCTCTGGGGCCAACGTCCTGACTTTC.

The CDR3 loop is CASSKDSNYGYTF. The CDR3 DNA reads as TGTGCCAGCAGCAAGGACAGCAACTATGGCTACACCTTC. The J gene is TRBJ1-2, the V gene TRBV6-5; possibly TRBD1 for D (6 bases). Deletions cut 6 bases from V and 2 bases from J, with 10 bases between. CDR1 MNHEY and CDR2 SVGAGI come from the germline V gene. The CDR3 sequence is 13 residues long.

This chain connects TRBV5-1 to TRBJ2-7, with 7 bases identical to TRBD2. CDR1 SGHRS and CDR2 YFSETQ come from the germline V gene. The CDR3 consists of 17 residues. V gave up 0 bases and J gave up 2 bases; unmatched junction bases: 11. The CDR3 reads CASSLGAAAGDPYEQYF. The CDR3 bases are TGCGCCAGCAGCTTGGGCGCGGCTGCGGGGGACCCCTACGAGCAGTACTTC.